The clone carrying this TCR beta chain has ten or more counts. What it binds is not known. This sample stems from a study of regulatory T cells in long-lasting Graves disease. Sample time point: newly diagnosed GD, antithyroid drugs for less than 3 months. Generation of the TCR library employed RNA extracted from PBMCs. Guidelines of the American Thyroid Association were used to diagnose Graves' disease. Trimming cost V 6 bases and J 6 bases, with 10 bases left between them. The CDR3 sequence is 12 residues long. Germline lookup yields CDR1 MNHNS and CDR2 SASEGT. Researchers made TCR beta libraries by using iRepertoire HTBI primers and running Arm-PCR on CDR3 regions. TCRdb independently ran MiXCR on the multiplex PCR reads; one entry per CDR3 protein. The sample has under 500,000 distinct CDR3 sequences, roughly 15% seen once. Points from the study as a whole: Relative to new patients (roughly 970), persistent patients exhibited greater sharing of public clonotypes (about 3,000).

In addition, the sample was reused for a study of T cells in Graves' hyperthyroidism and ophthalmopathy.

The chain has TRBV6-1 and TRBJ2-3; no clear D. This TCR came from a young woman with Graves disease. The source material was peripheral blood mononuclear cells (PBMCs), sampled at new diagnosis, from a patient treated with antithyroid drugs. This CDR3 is CASSTNRDTQYF. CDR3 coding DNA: TGTGCCAGCAGCACCAACCGGGATACGCAGTATTTT.